These 21 T cell receptor beta chains share one sample of origin, sequenced in a study of neoadjuvant anti-PD-1 for oral cavity cancer. Specified time point: after neoadjuvant nivolumab, at surgical resection. Data came from immunoSEQ multiplex PCR; TCRdb stores just in-frame clones and leaves some out. The sample includes about 14,000 clones, 74% of them seen just once. The sequenced sample was PBMCs, obtained after nivolumab (anti-PD-1) treatment. The receptors were sampled from a person between 40 and 80 years old with oral cavity squamous cell carcinoma.

The chain recombines TRBV29-1 with TRBJ2-2, with 12 bases aligning to TRBD2. V was clipped by 6 bases and J by 4 bases; unmatched bases: 6. This CDR3 comprises 15 residues. CDR1 SQVTM and CDR2 ANQGSEA come from the germline V gene. The CDR3 bases are TGCAGCGTCGGCTTGACTAGCGGGAGCACCGGGGAGCTGTTTTTT. Translation gives CSVGLTSGSTGELFF.

The chain joins TRBV6-5 to TRBJ1-1, with D hard to call. V lost 2 bases, J lost 0 bases, and 7 bases lay in between. The germline V gene has CDR1 MNHEY and CDR2 SVGAGI. The CDR3 loop spans 14 amino acids. CDR3 sequence: CASSYGVMNTEAFF. As DNA, the CDR3 is TGTGCCAGCAGTTACGGGGTTATGAACACTGAAGCTTTCTTT.

The CDR3 nucleotides are TGCGCCAGCAGTGAATCAGTTGGGGGACAAGAGACCCAGTACTTC. As protein: CASSESVGGQETQYF. The chain couples TRBV10-2 to TRBJ2-5; possibly TRBD1 or TRBD2 for D (5 bases each). The germline V gene has CDR1 WSHSY and CDR2 SAAADI. This CDR3 has 15 amino acids. Trimming shortened V by 3 bases and J by 2 bases, and 13 bases separated the two germline ends.

CDR3 sequence (DNA): TGTGCCAGCAGCTTAGAGGGACAAAACACTGAAGCTTTCTTT. It is translated as CASSLEGQNTEAFF. This chain uses TRBV11-2 with TRBJ1-1, with a weak D call TRBD1 (6 bases). Looked up from germline, CDR1 is SGHAT and CDR2 is FQNNGV. This CDR3 contains 14 residues. Trimming shortened V by 0 bases and J by 2 bases, and 7 bases separated the two germline ends. Supplemented by reference TRBV11-2 and TRBJ1-1, the full variable domain reads EAGVAQSPRYKIIEKRQSVAFWCNPISGHATLYWYQQILGQGPKLLIQFQNNGVVDDSQLPKDRFSAERLKGVDSTLKIQPAKLEDSAVYLCASSLEGQNTEAFFGQGTRLTVV.

V and J are TRBV7-4 and TRBJ2-7; D remains ambiguous. There are 14 residues in the CDR3. Germline CDR1 SGHVT, CDR2 SQSDAQ. Trimming pared 1 base from V and 5 bases from J, leaving 12 bases between. DNA of the CDR3: TGTGCCAGCAGCTTAGTTGGGCAGTACCACGAGCAGTACTTC. Protein sequence: CASSLVGQYHEQYF.

This chain connects TRBV4-1 to TRBJ1-2; D is ambiguous. Looked up from germline, CDR1 is MGHRA and CDR2 is YSYEKL. V lost 0 bases, J lost 2 bases, and 7 bases lay in between. The CDR3 is made up of 14 amino acids. The CDR3: CASSQDKNNYGYTF. DNA for the CDR3: TGCGCCAGCAGCCAAGATAAGAACAACTATGGCTACACCTTC.

V gene TRBV10-3 combines with J gene TRBJ2-5, with 9 bases matching TRBD2. Germline V gene sequence: CDR1 ENHRY, CDR2 SYGVKD. V shed 0 bases and J 5 bases; nucleotides not matched to a gene: 7. The CDR3 covers 16 residues. CDR3 sequence: CAISESRGGQTETQYF. DNA of the CDR3: TGTGCCATCAGTGAGTCGCGGGGGGGGCAAACGGAGACCCAGTACTTC.

This sequence joins TRBV5-6 and TRBJ2-3; D is undetermined. The CDR3 totals 13 residues. Trimming stripped 4 bases from V and 3 bases from J, with 9 bases between. CDR1 and CDR2 from the germline V gene are SGHDT and YYEEEE. For the CDR3, the DNA is TGTGCCAGCAGCCCCCAATGGACAGATACGCAGTATTTT. Its protein product is CASSPQWTDTQYF. Using reference TRBV5-6 and TRBJ2-3 for the parts outside the CDR3, the full variable domain is DAGVTQSPTHLIKTRGQQVTLRCSPKSGHDTVSWYQQALGQGPQFIFQYYEEEERQRGNFPDRFSGHQFPNYSSELNVNALLLGDSALYLCASSPQWTDTQYFGPGTRLTVL.

The DNA for the CDR3 is TGTGCCAGCAGCTTAGTCTCCTACGAGCAGTACTTC. It encodes CASSLVSYEQYF. This chain uses TRBV7-9 with TRBJ2-7; D is unclear. Germline V gene data show CDR1 as SEHNR and CDR2 as FQNEAQ (reference sequence). This CDR3 contains 12 residues. V was trimmed by 1 base and J by 0 bases, leaving 1 base between them. Complete variable domain (other parts from reference TRBV7-9 and TRBJ2-7): DTGVSQNPRHKITKRGQNVTFRCDPISEHNRLYWYRQTLGQGPEFLTYFQNEAQLEKSRLLSDRFSAERPKGSFSTLEIQRTEQGDSAMYLCASSLVSYEQYFGPGTRLTVT.

V usage is TRBV7-8 and J usage is TRBJ2-7; the match to TRBD2 covers 11 bases. Per germline, CDR1 SGHVS and CDR2 FQNEAQ. V was clipped by 5 bases and J by 1 base; unmatched bases: 1. The CDR3 is 14 amino acids. Here the CDR3 reads CASSGLAGSYEQYF. Here the CDR3 DNA reads TGTGCCAGCAGCGGACTAGCGGGTTCCTACGAGCAGTACTTC.

The chain couples TRBV20-1 to TRBJ1-2; no clear D gene. The germline V gene has CDR1 DFQATT and CDR2 SNEGSKA (reference sequence). V lost 7 bases and J 0 bases, leaving 6 bases between the germline ends. This CDR3 is built from 11 residues. In DNA, the CDR3 is TGCAGTGAACAGACTAACTATGGCTACACCTTC. Encoded protein: CSEQTNYGYTF.

The chain combines TRBV29-1 with TRBJ2-2; a weak D match, TRBD2 (6 bases). The germline V gene has CDR1 SQVTM and CDR2 ANQGSEA. There are 14 residues in the CDR3. The V end lost 6 bases, the J end lost 4 bases, and 15 bases lay between the germline ends. CDR3 DNA: TGCAGCGTAGCTGGACTACTTTTCACCGGGGAGCTGTTTTTT. The encoded protein is CSVAGLLFTGELFF.

This chain links TRBV19 with TRBJ1-1, with D perhaps TRBD1 (5 bases). This CDR3 region has 12 residues. Germline loops: CDR1 LNHDA, CDR2 SQIVND (reference sequence). Trimming shortened V by 2 bases and J by 11 bases, and 12 bases separated the two germline ends. The CDR3 here is CASSITPGVAFF. CDR3 sequence (DNA): TGTGCCAGTAGTATAACGCCGGGGGTGGCTTTCTTT.

V is TRBV2 and J is TRBJ1-2; D perhaps matches TRBD1 (5 bases). The CDR3 is made up of 14 amino acids. CDR1 and CDR2 from the germline V gene are SNHLY and FYNNEI. Trimming shortened V by 0 bases and J by 8 bases, and 13 bases separated the two germline ends. The CDR3 DNA sequence: TGTGCCAGCAGTGAAGCGGCTTTCTGGGGCGGCTACACCTTC. It translates to CASSEAAFWGGYTF.

The chain links TRBV9 to TRBJ2-1; D remains unclear. Germline V lookup: CDR1 SGDLS, CDR2 YYNGEE. Trimming took off 2 bases at V and 4 bases at J, with 13 bases between the two ends. The CDR3 sequence is 15 residues long. The CDR3 DNA is TGTGCCAGCAGCGTTTCTGGAGCCGATTACAATGAGCAGTTCTTC. The encoded protein is CASSVSGADYNEQFF.

The chain employs TRBV7-9 and TRBJ2-3; D might be TRBD1 (6 bases). The CDR3 covers 15 residues. CDR1 and CDR2 (germline): SEHNR, FQNEAQ (reference sequence). Trimming cost V 5 bases and J 1 base, with 13 bases left between them. The CDR3 DNA sequence: TGTGCCAGCAGCACCACAGGGCAGGGCACAGATACGCAGTATTTT. This encodes CASSTTGQGTDTQYF.

Only a few counts were recorded for this clone. This chain links TRBV7-9 with TRBJ1-3; D is uncertain. V dropped 1 base and J dropped 4 bases, with 14 bases sitting between them. CDR3 length: 16 residues. Germline V lookup: CDR1 SEHNR, CDR2 FQNEAQ (reference sequence). The CDR3 region has the DNA TGTGCCAGCAGCTTAGGGGGAATAATGACGGGAAACACCATATATTTT. Translated, it gives CASSLGGIMTGNTIYF.

V and J are TRBV7-9 and TRBJ2-5; 14 bases align to TRBD2. The CDR3 contains 17 residues. Germline values: CDR1 SEHNR, CDR2 FQNEAQ (reference sequence). V was pared by 5 bases and J by 7 bases, with 12 bases of the junction left unmatched. CDR3 nucleotide sequence: TGTGCCAGCAGCCCTCTACCGACTAGCGGGAGGGGGGGGACCCAGTACTTC. This translates into CASSPLPTSGRGGTQYF.

The V and J genes are TRBV11-2 and TRBJ2-1, with 8 bases matching TRBD2. CDR1 and CDR2 from the germline V gene are SGHAT and FQNNGV. The CDR3 has 16 amino acids. Losses at the gene ends were 3 bases for V and 0 bases for J; bases not matched to a gene: 4. The CDR3 sequence: CASSFSGGTSYNEQFF. In DNA, the CDR3 is TGTGCCAGCAGCTTCAGCGGGGGAACCTCCTACAATGAGCAGTTCTTC.

The rearrangement joins TRBV19 to TRBJ2-1; D is undetermined. This CDR3 comprises 14 residues. V lost 4 bases and J lost 5, with 12 bases in between. Germline V gives CDR1 LNHDA, CDR2 SQIVND (reference sequence). The CDR3 DNA is TGTGCCAGTAGTAGAACGCGGAGAGACAATGAGCAGTTCTTC. This sequence encodes CASSRTRRDNEQFF.

The gene calls are TRBV6-1 and TRBJ1-2; D remains unclear. Germline CDR1 reads MNHNS; CDR2 reads SASEGT. The CDR3 contains 15 residues. The V end was cut by 1 base, the J end by 2 bases, with 11 bases between. DNA for the CDR3: TGTGCCAGCAGTGAAGGGCCAGGTGGGAACTATGGCTACACCTTC. Its translation: CASSEGPGGNYGYTF.